This entry lists 16 T cell receptor beta chains sequenced from one sample in a study of identical twins. MiXCR, run by TCRdb on the 5' RACE reads, gives a single entry per CDR3 protein. The data show under 800,000 distinct CDR3 sequences, with around 20% seen just once and approximately 4.3% held by the top ten. These data are also associated with another study on T cells expressing NK-cell markers.

Sequenced input: PBMCs. These receptors were obtained from a woman between 18 and 30 years old in good health.

This clonotype turned up a few times. The rearrangement links TRBV7-8 to TRBJ2-7, with 7 bases matching TRBD1. Germline V gene sequence: CDR1 SGHVS, CDR2 FQNEAQ. V shed 5 bases and J 1 base; nucleotides not matched to a gene: 8. This CDR3 has 15 residues. This CDR3 reads CASSAEGARSYEQYF. The CDR3 region has the DNA TGTGCCAGCAGCGCAGAGGGGGCTCGGTCCTACGAGCAGTACTTC.

This clonotype was observed a single time. The chain links TRBV6-1 to TRBJ1-3; maybe TRBD1 (5 bases). V gave up 6 bases and J gave up 0 bases, with 12 bases separating them. The CDR3 is 15 residues long. From germline, CDR1 is MNHNS and CDR2 SASEGT. CDR3 residues: CASSGTPSSGNTIYF. In DNA, the CDR3 is TGTGCCAGCAGCGGGACTCCAAGCTCTGGAAACACCATATATTTT.

In this sample, this clonotype turned up a few times. This chain joins TRBV10-3 and TRBJ2-2; a weak D match, TRBD1 (5 bases). V gave up 2 bases and J gave up 4 bases, with 11 bases separating them. This CDR3 contains 15 residues. Germline V gene sequence: CDR1 ENHRY, CDR2 SYGVKD. The CDR3 is CAISELAGSTGELFF. The CDR3 DNA follows: TGTGCCATCAGTGAGCTGGCAGGGTCCACCGGGGAGCTGTTTTTT.

The chain uses TRBV10-3 and TRBJ2-7; D ambiguous. The CDR3 spans 15 residues. Germline V CDR1 and CDR2: ENHRY, SYGVKD. V was cut by 0 bases and J by 2 bases, with 11 bases left in between. CDR3 region: CAISESYATAYEQYF. Written as DNA, the CDR3 is TGTGCCATCAGTGAGTCGTACGCCACGGCCTACGAGCAGTACTTC.

V is TRBV5-6 and J is TRBJ2-1; D remains unclear. Looked up from germline, CDR1 is SGHDT and CDR2 is YYEEEE. The CDR3 runs 15 residues. V was clipped by 4 bases and J by 3 bases, with 14 bases between them. CDR3: CASSDGLTVYNEQFF. The CDR3 DNA sequence: TGTGCCAGCAGCGACGGTCTTACAGTCTACAATGAGCAGTTCTTC.

There are many counts of this clonotype. The chain joins TRBV5-1 to TRBJ2-1; 7 bases match TRBD2. The CDR3 has 16 residues. Germline CDR1 and CDR2: SGHRS and YFSETQ. The V segment lost 0 bases and the J segment 4 bases; nucleotides outside the gene matches: 7. The CDR3 nucleotides are TGCGCCAGCAGCTTGGAAAAACCTAGCGGTTACAATGAGCAGTTCTTC. This sequence encodes CASSLEKPSGYNEQFF.

There are a few counts of this clonotype. This sequence joins TRBV29-1 and TRBJ2-1; D remains ambiguous. The CDR3 sequence is 12 residues long. In germline, CDR1 is SQVTM, CDR2 ANQGSEA. Trimming pared 5 bases from V and 5 bases from J, leaving 10 bases between. CDR3 sequence: CSVSTWNNEQFF. Here the CDR3 DNA reads TGCAGCGTTTCGACTTGGAACAATGAGCAGTTCTTC.

Of note for this clonotype: A much larger clonotype is one base distant, so this may be a read error. The chain links TRBV10-3 to TRBJ2-1, with a tentative D call TRBD1 (5 bases). The V gene's germline CDR1 is ENHRY and CDR2 SYGVKD. The V gene lost 3 bases and the J gene lost 12 bases, with 24 bases spanning the gap. The length of the CDR3 is 16 residues. CDR3 amino acids: CAISDPTVNRVGGQFF. The CDR3 DNA sequence: TGTGCCATCAGTGACCCGACAGTAAACCGCGTAGGTGGGCAGTTCTTC.

This clonotype has just a few counts. The chain couples TRBV29-1 to TRBJ2-2; 9 nucleotides align to TRBD1. J gave up 4 bases and V 7 bases, and 4 bases lay outside the gene matches. CDR3 length: 13 amino acids. Germline V gene lookup returns CDR1 SQVTM and CDR2 ANQGSEA. Here the CDR3 reads CSANRGRTGELFF. DNA of the CDR3: TGCAGCGCTAACAGGGGGCGCACCGGGGAGCTGTTTTTT.

The gene calls are TRBV19 and TRBJ2-7; TRBD2 matches 9 bases. The V gene end was trimmed by 10 bases and the J gene end by 0 bases; junction bases not matched to a gene: 7. Germline CDR1 LNHDA, CDR2 SQIVND (reference sequence). The CDR3 consists of 14 residues. The CDR3 here is CAINLAGSSYEQYF. DNA for the CDR3: TGTGCCATTAATCTAGCGGGGAGCTCCTACGAGCAGTACTTC.

This clonotype was seen just once. J is TRBJ1-2 and V is TRBV20-1; no definite D call. Germline assignment: CDR1 DFQATT and CDR2 SNEGSKA (reference sequence). Trimming removed 1 base from V and 5 bases from J, with 8 bases in between. The CDR3 has 12 residues. CDR3 in amino acids: CSARVADYGYTF. CDR3 in DNA: TGCAGTGCTAGAGTGGCTGATTATGGCTACACCTTC.

This clonotype was observed a few times. This rearrangement joins TRBV6-5 to TRBJ2-1; 10 nucleotides match TRBD1. The CDR3 contains 16 residues. V gave up 0 bases and J gave up 4 bases; unmatched junction bases: 3. Germline lookup yields CDR1 MNHEY and CDR2 SVGAGI. CDR3 loop: CASSYSMGQGYNEQFF. The CDR3 nucleotides are TGTGCCAGCAGTTACTCTATGGGACAGGGGTACAATGAGCAGTTCTTC.

This clonotype was counted at least ten times. Written as DNA, the CDR3 is TGCGCCAGCAGCCAAACCAGGACAGCCTTTGAAGCTTTCTTT. This encodes CASSQTRTAFEAFF. The chain combines TRBV4-3 with TRBJ1-1, with D perhaps TRBD1 (6 bases). Trimming shortened V by 2 bases and J by 7 bases, and 14 bases separated the two germline ends. The CDR3 spans 14 residues. Germline V gene lookup returns CDR1 LGHNA and CDR2 YSLEER.

This chain joins TRBV11-2 and TRBJ1-5; D ambiguous. Germline-derived CDR1 and CDR2 are SGHAT and FQNNGV. The CDR3 is 13 amino acids. V lost 0 bases and J 10 bases, leaving 10 bases between the germline ends. Written as DNA, the CDR3 is TGTGCCAGCAGCTTAGATCGGGTTAACCCCCAGCATTTT. Residues: CASSLDRVNPQHF.

The chain uses TRBV12-3 or TRBV12-4 and TRBJ1-1; tentative D call: TRBD1 (5 bases). There are 13 residues in the CDR3. V lost 7 bases and J 6 bases, leaving 15 bases between the germline ends. CDR3 coding DNA: TGTGCCAGCAACCACGGGGGACGCTCTGAAGCTTTCTTT. The encoded protein is CASNHGGRSEAFF.

This clonotype was counted a few times. The rearrangement uses TRBV6-5 and TRBJ2-5; maybe TRBD2 (5 bases). The CDR3 sequence is 12 residues long. Germline V gene lookup returns CDR1 MNHEY and CDR2 SVGAGI. V lost 5 bases to trimming and J lost 4 bases, with 8 bases between them. The CDR3 sequence is CASSNAGETQYF. The CDR3 nucleotides read TGTGCCAGCAGTAACGCGGGAGAGACCCAGTACTTC.